These 2 T cell receptor beta chains share one sample of origin, sequenced in a study of OX40 agonist ivuxolimab in advanced cancers. Assay used: immunoSEQ multiplex PCR; TCRdb lists only in-frame clones, some missing. The data show under 80,000 clones, with more than 85% seen just once and roughly 6.7% held by the top ten. This material consisted of CD4+ or CD8+ T cells sorted from blood, taken in a trial of the OX40 agonist ivuxolimab. These receptors all come from an adult with an advanced solid tumor such as melanoma, head and neck, liver or kidney cancer.

V usage is TRBV19 and J usage is TRBJ1-1, with D possibly being TRBD1 (5 bases). CDR1 is LNHDA, CDR2 SQIVND, per germline (reference sequence). The CDR3 consists of 13 residues. Trimming cost V 6 bases and J 4 bases, with 12 bases left between them. CDR3 bases: TGTGCCAGTAGGATTGGGGGGTCCACTGAAGCTTTCTTT. This translates into CASRIGGSTEAFF. Complete variable domain (other parts from reference TRBV19 and TRBJ1-1): DGGITQSPKYLFRKEGQNVTLSCEQNLNHDAMYWYRQDPGQGLRLIYYSQIVNDFQKGDIAEGYSVSREKKESFPLTVTSAQKNPTAFYLCASRIGGSTEAFFGQGTRLTVV.

The chain links TRBV9 to TRBJ2-7; 13 bases are shared with TRBD2. Germline V gene data show CDR1 as SGDLS and CDR2 as YYNGEE. The CDR3 runs to 15 residues. The V gene end was trimmed by 4 bases and the J gene end by 3 bases; junction bases not matched to a gene: 4. CDR3 sequence reads: CASSPGTSGDYEQYF. CDR3 DNA sequence: TGTGCCAGCAGCCCAGGGACTAGCGGGGACTACGAGCAGTACTTC.